The entry below describes one T cell receptor beta chain. Its antigen is still unknown. The sample is drawn from a study of cytomegalovirus exposure and HLA in healthy donors. Whole-study context: An analysis done earlier identified some 120 million unique TCR beta sequences from approximately 170 million T cells.

Germline V gene sequence: CDR1 SEHNR, CDR2 FQNEAQ (reference sequence). V was shortened by 3 bases and J by 1 base, with 15 bases between the two germline ends. CDR3 length: 16 residues. Study-wide results and limits: Common viral pathogens were later found to be apparently linked to several of the most significant clusters. Some highly shared sequence variants likely arose as a pipeline artifact. An analysis done earlier found most TCR beta V segments productive about 90% or about 30% of the time.

PCR was performed using 60 Vbeta and 13 Jbeta primers. Measured with immunoSEQ multiplex PCR; TCRdb has only the in-frame clones, and not every one. Its table lists 75,000 to 100,000 clones. What was sequenced was PBMCs. The receptor was derived from a woman aged 55-69 years in good health and CMV-seronegative. The chain recombines TRBV7-9 with TRBJ1-1; D might be TRBD1 (6 bases). CDR3 amino acids: CASSLPPQGANTEAFF. In nucleotides, the CDR3 is TGTGCCAGCAGCTTGCCCCCACAGGGCGCGAACACTGAAGCTTTCTTT.